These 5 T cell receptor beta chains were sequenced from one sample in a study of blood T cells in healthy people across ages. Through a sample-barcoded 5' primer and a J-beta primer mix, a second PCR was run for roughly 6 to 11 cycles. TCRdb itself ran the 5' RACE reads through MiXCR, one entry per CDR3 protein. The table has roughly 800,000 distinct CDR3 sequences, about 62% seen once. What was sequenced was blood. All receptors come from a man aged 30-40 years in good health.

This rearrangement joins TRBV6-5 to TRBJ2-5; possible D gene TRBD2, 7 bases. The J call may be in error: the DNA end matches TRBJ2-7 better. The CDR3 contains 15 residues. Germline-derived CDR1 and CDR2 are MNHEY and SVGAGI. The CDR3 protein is CASSYFPGGRGEQYF. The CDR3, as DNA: TGTGCCAGCAGTTACTTTCCGGGGGGCCGAGGCGAGCAGTACTTC.

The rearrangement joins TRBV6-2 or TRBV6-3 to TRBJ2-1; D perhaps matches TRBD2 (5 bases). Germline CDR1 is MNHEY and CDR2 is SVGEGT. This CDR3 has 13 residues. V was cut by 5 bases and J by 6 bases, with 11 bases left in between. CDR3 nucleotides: TGTGCCAGCAGTACGGCCCTAGCCAATGAGCAGTTCTTC. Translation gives CASSTALANEQFF.

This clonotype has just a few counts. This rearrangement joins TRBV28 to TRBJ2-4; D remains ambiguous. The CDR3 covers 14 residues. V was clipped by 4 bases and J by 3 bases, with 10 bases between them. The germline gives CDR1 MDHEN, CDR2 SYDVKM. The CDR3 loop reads CASSSFRIKNIQYF. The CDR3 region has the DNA TGTGCCAGCAGTTCGTTCAGGATCAAAAACATTCAGTACTTC.

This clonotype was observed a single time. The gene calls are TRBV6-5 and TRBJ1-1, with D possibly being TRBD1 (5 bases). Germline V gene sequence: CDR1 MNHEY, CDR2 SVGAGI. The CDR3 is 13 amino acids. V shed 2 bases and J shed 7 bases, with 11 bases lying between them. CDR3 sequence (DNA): TGTGCCAGCAGTTACGCCAGGGCAGGTGAAGCTTTCTTT. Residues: CASSYARAGEAFF.

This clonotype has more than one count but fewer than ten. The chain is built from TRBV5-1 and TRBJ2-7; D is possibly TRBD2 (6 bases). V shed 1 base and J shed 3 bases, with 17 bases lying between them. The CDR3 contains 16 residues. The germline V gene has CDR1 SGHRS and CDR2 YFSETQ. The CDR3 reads CASSLTFGGQGYEQYF. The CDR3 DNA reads TGCGCCAGCAGCTTGACCTTCGGGGGTCAGGGCTACGAGCAGTACTTC. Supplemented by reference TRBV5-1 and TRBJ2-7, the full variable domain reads KAGVTQTPRYLIKTRGQQVTLSCSPISGHRSVSWYQQTPGQGLQFLFEYFSETQRNKGNFPGRFSGRQFSNSRSEMNVSTLELGDSALYLCASSLTFGGQGYEQYFGPGTRLTVT.